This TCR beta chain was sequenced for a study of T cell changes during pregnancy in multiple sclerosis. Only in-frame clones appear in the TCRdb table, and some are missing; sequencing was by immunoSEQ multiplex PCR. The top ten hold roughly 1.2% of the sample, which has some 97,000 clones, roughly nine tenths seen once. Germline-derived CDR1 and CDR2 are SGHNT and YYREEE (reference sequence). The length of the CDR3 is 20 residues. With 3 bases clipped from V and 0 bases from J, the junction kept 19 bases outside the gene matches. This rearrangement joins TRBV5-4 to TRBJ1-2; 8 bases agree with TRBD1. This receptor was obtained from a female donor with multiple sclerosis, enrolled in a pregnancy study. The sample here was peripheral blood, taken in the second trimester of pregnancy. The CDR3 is CASSSPRDRWGKKANYGYTF. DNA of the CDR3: TGTGCCAGCAGCTCTCCCCGGGACAGGTGGGGTAAAAAAGCTAACTATGGCTACACCTTC.